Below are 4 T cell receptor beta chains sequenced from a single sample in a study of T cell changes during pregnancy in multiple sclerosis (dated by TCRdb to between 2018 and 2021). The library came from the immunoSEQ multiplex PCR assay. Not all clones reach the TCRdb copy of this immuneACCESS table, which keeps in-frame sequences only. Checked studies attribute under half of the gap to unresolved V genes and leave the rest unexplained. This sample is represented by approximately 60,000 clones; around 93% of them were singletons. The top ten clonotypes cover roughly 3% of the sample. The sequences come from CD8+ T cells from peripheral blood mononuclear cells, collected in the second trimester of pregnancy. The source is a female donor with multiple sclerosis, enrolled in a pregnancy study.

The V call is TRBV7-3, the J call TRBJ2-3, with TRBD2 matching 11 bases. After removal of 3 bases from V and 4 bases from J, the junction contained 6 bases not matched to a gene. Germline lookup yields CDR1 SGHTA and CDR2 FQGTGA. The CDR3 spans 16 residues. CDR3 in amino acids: CASSFVAGGHSDTQYF. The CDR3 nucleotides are TGTGCCAGCAGCTTCGTAGCGGGAGGGCATTCAGATACGCAGTATTTT. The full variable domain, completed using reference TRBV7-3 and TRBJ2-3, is GAGVSQTPSNKVTEKGKYVELRCDPISGHTALYWYRQSLGQGPEFLIYFQGTGAADDSGLPNDRFFAVRPEGSVSTLKIQRTERGDSAVYLCASSFVAGGHSDTQYFGPGTRLTVL.

Written as DNA, the CDR3 is TGTGCCTGGACCCTCTGGAGGGACTATGGCTACACCTTC. This gives the protein CAWTLWRDYGYTF. The chain has TRBV30 and TRBJ1-2, with D uncertain. This CDR3 spans 13 amino acids. Germline V gene lookup returns CDR1 GTSNPN and CDR2 SVGIG (reference sequence). V was pared by 4 bases and J by 3 bases, with 12 bases between. Full variable domain (missing parts from reference TRBV30 and TRBJ1-2): SQTIHQWPATLVQPVGSPLSLECTVEGTSNPNLYWYRQAAGRGLQLLFYSVGIGQISSEVPQNLSASRPQDRQFILSSKKLLLSDSGFYLCAWTLWRDYGYTFGSGTRLTVV.

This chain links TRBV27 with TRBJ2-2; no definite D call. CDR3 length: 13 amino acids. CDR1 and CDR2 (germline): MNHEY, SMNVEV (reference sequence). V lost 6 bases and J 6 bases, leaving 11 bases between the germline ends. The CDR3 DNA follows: TGTGCCAGCAGCTTAATAAACTCCGGGGAGCTGTTTTTT. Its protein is CASSLINSGELFF.

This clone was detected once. CDR3 sequence reads: CASSLVSGTAEEQFF. Written as DNA, the CDR3 is TGTGCCAGCAGCTTAGTAAGCGGCACCGCCGAGGAGCAGTTCTTC. This chain links TRBV7-8 with TRBJ2-1, with D possibly TRBD2 on 5 matching bases. This CDR3 spans 15 amino acids. The V end was cut by 1 base, the J end by 10 bases, with 17 bases between. Looked up from germline, CDR1 is SGHVS and CDR2 is FQNEAQ.